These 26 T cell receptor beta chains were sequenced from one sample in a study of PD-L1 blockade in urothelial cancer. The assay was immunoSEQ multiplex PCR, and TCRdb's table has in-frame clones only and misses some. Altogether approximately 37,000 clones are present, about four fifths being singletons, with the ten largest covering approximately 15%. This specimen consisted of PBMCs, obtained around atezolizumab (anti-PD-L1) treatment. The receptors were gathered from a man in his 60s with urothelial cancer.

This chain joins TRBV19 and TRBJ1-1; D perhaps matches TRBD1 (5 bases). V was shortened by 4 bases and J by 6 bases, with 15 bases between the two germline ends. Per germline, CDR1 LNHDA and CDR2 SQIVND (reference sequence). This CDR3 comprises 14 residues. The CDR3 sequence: CASSTGGAGPEAFF. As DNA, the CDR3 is TGTGCCAGTAGTACCGGAGGGGCAGGGCCTGAAGCTTTCTTT.

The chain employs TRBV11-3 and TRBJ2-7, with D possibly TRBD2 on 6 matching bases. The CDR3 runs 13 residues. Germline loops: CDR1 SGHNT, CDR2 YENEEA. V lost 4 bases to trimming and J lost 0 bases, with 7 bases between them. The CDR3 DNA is TGTGCCAGCAGCTCGGGACTCTCCTACGAGCAGTACTTC. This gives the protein CASSSGLSYEQYF. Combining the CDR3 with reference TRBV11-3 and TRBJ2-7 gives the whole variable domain EAGVVQSPRYKIIEKKQPVAFWCNPISGHNTLYWYLQNLGQGPELLIRYENEEAVDDSQLPKDRFSAERLKGVDSTLKIQPAELGDSAVYLCASSSGLSYEQYFGPGTRLTVT.

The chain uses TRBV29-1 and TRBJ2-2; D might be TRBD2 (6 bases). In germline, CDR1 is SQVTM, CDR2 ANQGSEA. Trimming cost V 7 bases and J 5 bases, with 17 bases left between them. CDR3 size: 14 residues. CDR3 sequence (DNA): TGCAGCGCCCGATTAGCCGGGGGAACCGGGGAGCTGTTTTTT. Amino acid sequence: CSARLAGGTGELFF.

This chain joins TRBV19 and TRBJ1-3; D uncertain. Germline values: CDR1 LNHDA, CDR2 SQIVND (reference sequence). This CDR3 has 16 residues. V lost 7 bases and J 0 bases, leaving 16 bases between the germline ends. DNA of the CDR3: TGTGCCAGTACCCGAGCGGGAAGCTTCTCTGGAAACACCATATATTTT. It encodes CASTRAGSFSGNTIYF.

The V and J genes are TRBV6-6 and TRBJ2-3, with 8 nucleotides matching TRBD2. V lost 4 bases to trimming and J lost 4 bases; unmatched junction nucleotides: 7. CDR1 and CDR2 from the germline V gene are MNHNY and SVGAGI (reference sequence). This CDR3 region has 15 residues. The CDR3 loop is CASSSTGGIADTQYF. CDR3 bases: TGTGCCAGCAGTTCGACGGGGGGGATCGCAGATACGCAGTATTTT.

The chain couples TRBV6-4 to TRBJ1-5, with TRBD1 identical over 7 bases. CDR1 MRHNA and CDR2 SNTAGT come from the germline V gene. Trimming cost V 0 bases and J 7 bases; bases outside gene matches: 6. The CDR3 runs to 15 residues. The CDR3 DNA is TGTGCCAGCAGTGACTCGGGACAGTTTACCCAGCCCCAGCATTTT. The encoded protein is CASSDSGQFTQPQHF.

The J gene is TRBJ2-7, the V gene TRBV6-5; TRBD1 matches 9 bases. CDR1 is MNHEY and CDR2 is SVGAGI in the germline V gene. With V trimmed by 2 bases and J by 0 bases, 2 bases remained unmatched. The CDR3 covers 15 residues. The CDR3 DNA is TGTGCCAGCAGTTACGGGACAGGGAACTCCTACGAGCAGTACTTC. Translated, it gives CASSYGTGNSYEQYF.

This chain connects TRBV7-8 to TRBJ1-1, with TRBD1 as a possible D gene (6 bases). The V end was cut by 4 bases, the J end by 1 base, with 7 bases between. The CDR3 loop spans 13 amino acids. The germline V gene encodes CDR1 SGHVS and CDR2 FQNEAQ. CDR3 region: CASSSTGNTEAFF. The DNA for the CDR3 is TGTGCCAGCAGCTCGACAGGGAACACTGAAGCTTTCTTT.

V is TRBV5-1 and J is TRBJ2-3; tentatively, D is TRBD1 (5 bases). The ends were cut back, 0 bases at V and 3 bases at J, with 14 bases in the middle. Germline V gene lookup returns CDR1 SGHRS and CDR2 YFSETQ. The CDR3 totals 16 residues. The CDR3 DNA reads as TGCGCCAGCAGCTTGGAAGGTCGAGCAGGGACAGATACGCAGTATTTT. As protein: CASSLEGRAGTDTQYF.

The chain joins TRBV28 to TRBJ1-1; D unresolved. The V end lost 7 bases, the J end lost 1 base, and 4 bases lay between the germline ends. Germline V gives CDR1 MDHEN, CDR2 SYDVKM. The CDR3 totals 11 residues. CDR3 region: CASMRNTEAFF. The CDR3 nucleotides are TGTGCCAGCATGCGGAACACTGAAGCTTTCTTT.

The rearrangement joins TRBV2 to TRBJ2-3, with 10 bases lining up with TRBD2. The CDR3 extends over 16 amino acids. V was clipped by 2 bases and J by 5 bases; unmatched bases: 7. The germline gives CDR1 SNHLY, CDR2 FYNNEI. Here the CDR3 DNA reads TGTGCCAGCAGTGAAATCCTAGCGGGAGTAGGAGATACGCAGTATTTT. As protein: CASSEILAGVGDTQYF.

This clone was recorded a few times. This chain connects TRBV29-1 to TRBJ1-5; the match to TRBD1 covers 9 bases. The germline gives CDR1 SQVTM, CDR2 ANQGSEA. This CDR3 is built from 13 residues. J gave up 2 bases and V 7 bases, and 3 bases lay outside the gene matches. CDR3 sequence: CSAQGAGNQPQHF. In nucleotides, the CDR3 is TGCAGCGCACAGGGGGCGGGCAATCAGCCCCAGCATTTT.

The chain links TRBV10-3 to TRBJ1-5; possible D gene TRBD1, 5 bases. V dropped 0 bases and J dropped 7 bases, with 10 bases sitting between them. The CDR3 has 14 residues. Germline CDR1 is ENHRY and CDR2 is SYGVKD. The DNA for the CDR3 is TGTGCCATCAGTGAGTCGGACACCGGACAGCCCCAGCATTTT. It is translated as CAISESDTGQPQHF.

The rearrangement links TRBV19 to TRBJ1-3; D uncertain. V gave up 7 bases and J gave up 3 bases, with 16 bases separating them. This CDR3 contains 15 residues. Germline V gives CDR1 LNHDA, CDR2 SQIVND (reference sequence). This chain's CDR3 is CASTPRRTDGNTIYF. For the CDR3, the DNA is TGTGCCAGTACCCCGAGGAGGACGGATGGAAACACCATATATTTT.

CDR3 sequence (DNA): TGCAGCGTCTCCGTCTCAGGAGGTTACAATGAGCAGTTCTTC. Residues: CSVSVSGGYNEQFF. V gene TRBV29-1 combines with J gene TRBJ2-1; D is possibly TRBD2 (5 bases). Trimming cost V 6 bases and J 4 bases, with 16 bases left between them. CDR3 size: 14 residues. The germline V gene encodes CDR1 SQVTM and CDR2 ANQGSEA.

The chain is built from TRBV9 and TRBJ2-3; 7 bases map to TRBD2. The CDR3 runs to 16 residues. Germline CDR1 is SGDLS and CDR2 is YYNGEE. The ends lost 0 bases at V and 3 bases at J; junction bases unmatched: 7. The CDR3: CASSVGAGVPTDTQYF. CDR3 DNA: TGTGCCAGCAGCGTAGGGGCGGGAGTACCGACAGATACGCAGTATTTT.

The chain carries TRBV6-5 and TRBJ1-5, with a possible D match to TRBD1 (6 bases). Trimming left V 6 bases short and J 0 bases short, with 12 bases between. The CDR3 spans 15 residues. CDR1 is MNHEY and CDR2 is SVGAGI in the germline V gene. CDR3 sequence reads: CASSPYRDSNQPQHF. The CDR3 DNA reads TGTGCCAGCAGCCCCTACAGGGATAGCAATCAGCCCCAGCATTTT.

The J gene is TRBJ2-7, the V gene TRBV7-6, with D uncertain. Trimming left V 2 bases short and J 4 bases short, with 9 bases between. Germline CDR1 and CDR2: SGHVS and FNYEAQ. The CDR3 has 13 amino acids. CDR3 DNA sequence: TGTGCCAGCAGCTTAAATTCTCCGTACGAGCAGTACTTC. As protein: CASSLNSPYEQYF. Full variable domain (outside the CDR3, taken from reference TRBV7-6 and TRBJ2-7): GAGVSQSPRYKVTKRGQDVALRCDPISGHVSLYWYRQALGQGPEFLTYFNYEAQQDKSGLPNDRFSAERPEGSISTLTIQRTEQRDSAMYRCASSLNSPYEQYFGPGTRLTVT.

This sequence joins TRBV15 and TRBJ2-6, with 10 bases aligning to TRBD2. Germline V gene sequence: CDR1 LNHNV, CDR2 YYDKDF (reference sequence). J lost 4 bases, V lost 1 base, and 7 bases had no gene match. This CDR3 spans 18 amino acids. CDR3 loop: CATSRGAGGPSGANVLTF. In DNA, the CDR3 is TGTGCCACCAGCAGAGGAGCGGGAGGGCCGTCGGGGGCCAACGTCCTGACTTTC. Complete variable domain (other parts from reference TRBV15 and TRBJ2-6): DAMVIQNPRYQVTQFGKPVTLSCSQTLNHNVMYWYQQKSSQAPKLLFHYYDKDFNNEADTPDNFQSRRPNTSFCFLDIRSPGLGDTAMYLCATSRGAGGPSGANVLTFGAGSRLTVL.

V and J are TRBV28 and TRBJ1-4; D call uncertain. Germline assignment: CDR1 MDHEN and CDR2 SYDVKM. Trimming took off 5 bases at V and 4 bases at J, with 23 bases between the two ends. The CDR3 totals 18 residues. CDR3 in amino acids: CASSPPRQLLRGNEKLFF. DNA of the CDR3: TGTGCCAGCAGTCCGCCCCGACAACTCCTACGGGGTAATGAAAAACTGTTTTTT.

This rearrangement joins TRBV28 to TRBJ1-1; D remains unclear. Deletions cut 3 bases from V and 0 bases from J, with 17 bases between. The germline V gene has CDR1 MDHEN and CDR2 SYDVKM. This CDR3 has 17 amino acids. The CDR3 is CASSLLRGAVLNTEAFF. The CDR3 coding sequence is TGTGCCAGCAGTTTGTTGAGAGGAGCGGTGTTGAACACTGAAGCTTTCTTT.

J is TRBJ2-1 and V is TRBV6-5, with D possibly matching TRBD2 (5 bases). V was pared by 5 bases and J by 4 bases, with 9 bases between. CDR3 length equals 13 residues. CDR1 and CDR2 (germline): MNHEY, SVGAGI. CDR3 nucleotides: TGTGCCAGCAGTCGCGGGCTTTACAATGAGCAGTTCTTC. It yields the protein CASSRGLYNEQFF.

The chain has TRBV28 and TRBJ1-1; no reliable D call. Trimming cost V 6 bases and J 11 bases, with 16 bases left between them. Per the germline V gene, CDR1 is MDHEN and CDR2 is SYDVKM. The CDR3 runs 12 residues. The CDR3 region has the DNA TGTGCCAGCAGAGTCCAAGGCAGGTGGGCTTTCTTT. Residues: CASRVQGRWAFF.

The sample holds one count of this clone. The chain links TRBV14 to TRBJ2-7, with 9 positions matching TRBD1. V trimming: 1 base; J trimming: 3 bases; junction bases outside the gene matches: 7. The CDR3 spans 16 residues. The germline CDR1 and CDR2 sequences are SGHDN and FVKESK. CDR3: CASSQGNRGPNYEQYF. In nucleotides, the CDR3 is TGTGCCAGCAGCCAAGGGAACAGGGGGCCGAACTACGAGCAGTACTTC. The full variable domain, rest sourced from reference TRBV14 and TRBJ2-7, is EAGVTQFPSHSVIEKGQTVTLRCDPISGHDNLYWYRRVMGKEIKFLLHFVKESKQDESGMPNNRFLAERTGGTYSTLKVQPAELEDSGVYFCASSQGNRGPNYEQYFGPGTRLTVT.

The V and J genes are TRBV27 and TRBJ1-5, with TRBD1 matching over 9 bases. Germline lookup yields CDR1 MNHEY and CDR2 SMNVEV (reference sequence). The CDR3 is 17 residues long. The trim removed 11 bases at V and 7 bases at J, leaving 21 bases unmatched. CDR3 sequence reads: CASRLQRDREGAQPQHF. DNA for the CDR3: TGTGCCTCTCGGCTCCAACGGGACAGGGAAGGGGCCCAGCCCCAGCATTTT.

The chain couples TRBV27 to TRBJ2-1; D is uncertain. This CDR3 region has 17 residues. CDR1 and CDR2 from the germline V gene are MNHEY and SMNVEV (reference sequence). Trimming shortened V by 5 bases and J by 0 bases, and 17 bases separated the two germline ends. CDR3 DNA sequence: TGTGCCAGCAGTAATCCAGAAGCGTGGAGCTCCTACAATGAGCAGTTCTTC. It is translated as CASSNPEAWSSYNEQFF.